Listed below are T cell receptor beta chains from one sample, sequenced in a study of identical twins. TCRdb reanalysed the 5' RACE reads using MiXCR and keeps one entry per CDR3 protein. This table holds roughly 1.6 million distinct CDR3 sequences, around 29% found once. The sample taken for sequencing was cord blood. The source is a newborn girl in good health. The CDR3 runs from the conserved cysteine through the conserved F or W. D genes are given only for firm matches. Clone size appears in some rows only: once, few, many, or a class for an expanded clone.

D gene: NA; J gene: TRBJ2-7; clone size: once; V gene: TRBV6-1; CDR3 protein: CASSEANDYYEQYF; CDR3 DNA: TGTGCCAGCAGTGAAGCAAACGACTACTACGAGCAGTACTTC
D gene: NA; J gene: TRBJ1-6; clone size: NA; V gene: TRBV2; CDR3 protein: CASSEDSSLHF; CDR3 DNA: TGTGCCAGCAGTGAAGACTCATCCCTCCACTTT
D gene: TRBD1; J gene: TRBJ1-2; clone size: NA; V gene: TRBV7-2; CDR3 protein: CASSLGPTGQPYGYTF; CDR3 DNA: TGTGCCAGCAGCTTAGGTCCGACAGGGCAACCCTATGGCTACACCTTC
D gene: NA; J gene: TRBJ2-1; clone size: NA; V gene: TRBV9; CDR3 protein: CASSLSYRSSYNEQFF; CDR3 DNA: TGTGCCAGCAGCTTATCCTACAGGAGCTCCTACAATGAGCAGTTCTTC
D gene: TRBD1; J gene: TRBJ1-6; clone size: NA; V gene: TRBV20-1; CDR3 protein: CSASLVGQGARLGNNSPLHF; CDR3 DNA: TGCAGTGCTAGCCTTGTGGGACAGGGGGCCCGTTTGGGCAATAATTCACCCCTCCACTTT
D gene: NA; J gene: TRBJ1-5; clone size: NA; V gene: TRBV11-2; CDR3 protein: CASSLGQDQPQHF; CDR3 DNA: TGTGCCAGCAGCTTAGGTCAGGATCAGCCCCAGCATTTT
D gene: TRBD2; J gene: TRBJ2-1; clone size: NA; V gene: TRBV20-1; CDR3 protein: CSASVRASGFSYNEQFF; CDR3 DNA: TGCAGTGCTAGTGTTCGGGCTAGCGGGTTCTCCTACAATGAGCAGTTCTTC
D gene: NA; J gene: TRBJ1-5; clone size: NA; V gene: TRBV18; CDR3 protein: CASSPPAQARNQPQHF; CDR3 DNA: TGTGCCAGCTCACCACCGGCACAGGCCCGCAATCAGCCCCAGCATTTT
D gene: TRBD2; J gene: TRBJ2-1; clone size: NA; V gene: TRBV20-1; CDR3 protein: CSARRGARYNEQFF; CDR3 DNA: TGCAGTGCTAGGCGGGGGGCACGTTACAATGAGCAGTTCTTC
D gene: NA; J gene: TRBJ2-6; clone size: NA; V gene: TRBV6-5; CDR3 protein: CASQYSAGANVLTF; CDR3 DNA: TGTGCCAGCCAGTATTCGGCTGGGGCCAACGTCCTGACTTTC